Below are 21 T cell receptor beta chains sequenced from a single sample in a study of blood T cell repertoires in COVID-19. Profiled with immunoSEQ multiplex PCR; TCRdb holds only in-frame clones, not every one. Of 180,000 or so clones listed, approximately 78% are singletons. Sequenced: peripheral blood. All receptors derive from a woman older than 75 with COVID-19, enrolled during active disease.

This chain connects TRBV4-1 to TRBJ2-1, with 10 bases identical to TRBD1. The CDR3 contains 16 residues. In germline, CDR1 is MGHRA, CDR2 YSYEKL. The ends lost 3 bases at V and 4 bases at J; junction bases unmatched: 6. In nucleotides, the CDR3 is TGCGCCAGCAGCCAGGGTCCGGGACAGGGGTACAATGAGCAGTTCTTC. This gives the protein CASSQGPGQGYNEQFF.

The chain employs TRBV7-6 and TRBJ2-1, with D perhaps matching TRBD1 (5 bases). Germline V gives CDR1 SGHVS, CDR2 FNYEAQ. The CDR3 covers 15 residues. Trimming cost V 4 bases and J 7 bases, with 17 bases left between them. CDR3 coding DNA: TGTGCCAGCAGCTCAAGATTCGACAGAAATAATGAGCAGTTCTTC. As protein: CASSSRFDRNNEQFF.

The chain couples TRBV5-1 to TRBJ1-5, with TRBD1 matching 9 bases. The CDR3 runs to 15 residues. V trimming: 2 bases; J trimming: 7 bases; junction bases outside the gene matches: 7. The germline V gene has CDR1 SGHRS and CDR2 YFSETQ. The CDR3 DNA sequence: TGCGCCAGCAGCTTAGGACAGGGGCGAGGGCAGCCCCAGCATTTT. Its translation: CASSLGQGRGQPQHF.

The chain recombines TRBV5-1 with TRBJ2-7; TRBD1 matches at 7 bases. The ends lost 4 bases at V and 1 base at J; junction bases unmatched: 5. This CDR3 spans 14 amino acids. Per the germline V gene, CDR1 is SGHRS and CDR2 is YFSETQ. CDR3: CASSLRDRSYEQYF. CDR3 bases: TGCGCCAGCAGCCTCCGGGACAGATCCTACGAGCAGTACTTC.

The chain links TRBV7-9 to TRBJ1-3; 8 bases map to TRBD1. J lost 3 bases, V lost 4 bases, and 2 bases had no gene match. This CDR3 has 14 residues. Germline CDR1 SEHNR, CDR2 FQNEAQ (reference sequence). Written as DNA, the CDR3 is TGTGCCAGCAGCTACGGGACAGGTGGAAACACCATATATTTT. It codes for CASSYGTGGNTIYF.

This chain uses TRBV28 with TRBJ1-1, with D perhaps TRBD1 (5 bases). CDR3 length: 14 amino acids. Trimming shortened V by 2 bases and J by 2 bases, and 9 bases separated the two germline ends. Germline V lookup: CDR1 MDHEN, CDR2 SYDVKM. This CDR3 is CASSLGGTNTEAFF. The CDR3 bases are TGTGCCAGCAGTTTAGGGGGGACTAACACTGAAGCTTTCTTT.

The V call is TRBV19, the J call TRBJ2-1; 7 bases are shared with TRBD1. Germline CDR1 LNHDA, CDR2 SQIVND (reference sequence). CDR3 length equals 16 residues. V shed 3 bases and J 2 bases; nucleotides not matched to a gene: 7. CDR3 residues: CASSMTGQNAYNEQFF. The CDR3 DNA reads TGTGCCAGTAGTATGACGGGACAGAATGCCTACAATGAGCAGTTCTTC.

The chain carries TRBV6-1 and TRBJ1-2, with D possibly matching TRBD1 (5 bases). CDR1 and CDR2 (germline): MNHNS, SASEGT. V was pared by 1 base and J by 4 bases, with 13 bases between. The CDR3 contains 15 residues. The CDR3 nucleotides are TGTGCCAGCAGTGAAGGGGGGGACCGGAGCTATGGCTACACCTTC. This encodes CASSEGGDRSYGYTF.

V and J are TRBV7-8 and TRBJ2-4; 8 nucleotides agree with TRBD2. The CDR3 spans 16 residues. V was pared by 6 bases and J by 0 bases, with 7 bases of the junction left unmatched. CDR1 and CDR2 (germline): SGHVS, FQNEAQ. CDR3 nucleotides: TGTGCCAGCAGTTCGCGTAGCGGGATAGCCAAAAACATTCAGTACTTC. Translated, it gives CASSSRSGIAKNIQYF.

This chain joins TRBV5-1 and TRBJ1-1, with D maybe TRBD1 (6 bases). There are 13 residues in the CDR3. V lost 1 base and J 5 bases, leaving 9 bases between the germline ends. Germline V gene data show CDR1 as SGHRS and CDR2 as YFSETQ. CDR3 sequence reads: CASSLIGGTEAFF. The DNA of the CDR3 is TGCGCCAGCAGCTTGATAGGGGGTACTGAAGCTTTCTTT. Full variable domain (missing parts from reference TRBV5-1 and TRBJ1-1): KAGVTQTPRYLIKTRGQQVTLSCSPISGHRSVSWYQQTPGQGLQFLFEYFSETQRNKGNFPGRFSGRQFSNSRSEMNVSTLELGDSALYLCASSLIGGTEAFFGQGTRLTVV.

V usage is TRBV18 and J usage is TRBJ2-1, with D possibly TRBD2 on 6 matching bases. Germline values: CDR1 KGHSH, CDR2 LQKENI. V was trimmed by 0 bases and J by 3 bases, leaving 15 bases between them. This CDR3 contains 17 residues. This CDR3 reads CASSPPEGTEGYNEQFF. For the CDR3, the DNA is TGTGCCAGCTCACCACCGGAAGGGACGGAGGGCTACAATGAGCAGTTCTTC.

J is TRBJ2-7 and V is TRBV5-1; 14 nucleotides agree with TRBD2. This CDR3 region has 15 residues. Germline CDR1 reads SGHRS; CDR2 reads YFSETQ. Losses at the gene ends were 4 bases for V and 5 bases for J; bases not matched to a gene: 5. CDR3: CASSLEGLAGDEQYF. CDR3 nucleotide sequence: TGCGCCAGCAGCCTTGAGGGACTAGCGGGAGACGAGCAGTACTTC.

This rearrangement joins TRBV25-1 to TRBJ1-1, with D unresolved. V was clipped by 3 bases and J by 8 bases, with 13 bases between them. This CDR3 comprises 13 residues. Germline lookup yields CDR1 MGHDK and CDR2 SYGVNS. The CDR3 coding sequence is TGTGCCAGCAGTGAGGTAGTTCAGGTCGAAGCTTTCTTT. It specifies CASSEVVQVEAFF.

CDR3 protein: CSADTYNEQFF. The CDR3 nucleotides are TGCAGCGCCGACACCTACAATGAGCAGTTCTTC. The V gene is TRBV29-1, the J gene TRBJ2-1; D unclear. This CDR3 contains 11 residues. V lost 7 bases and J lost 2, with 6 bases in between. CDR1 is SQVTM, CDR2 ANQGSEA, per germline.

The chain employs TRBV4-1 and TRBJ2-3; 10 nucleotides align to TRBD2. Germline-derived CDR1 and CDR2 are MGHRA and YSYEKL. The CDR3 has 17 amino acids. J lost 4 bases, V lost 0 bases, and 7 bases had no gene match. CDR3 bases: TGCGCCAGCAGCCAAGATCCGGGACTAGCGTTATCAGATACGCAGTATTTT. Amino acids: CASSQDPGLALSDTQYF.

This chain connects TRBV5-3 to TRBJ2-2, with D possibly being TRBD1 (6 bases). TRBV5-3 is an ORF; its function is uncertain. This CDR3 has 15 amino acids. Trimming removed 4 bases from V and 6 bases from J, with 16 bases in between. The CDR3 loop is CARSRRHRAPGELFF. The CDR3 bases are TGTGCCAGAAGCCGCAGACACAGGGCCCCCGGGGAGCTGTTTTTT.

The chain uses TRBV7-3 and TRBJ1-6, with a possible D match to TRBD1 (5 bases). The CDR3 totals 18 residues. Trimming took off 0 bases at V and 7 bases at J, with 19 bases between the two ends. The germline V gene has CDR1 SGHTA and CDR2 FQGTGA. The CDR3 DNA reads as TGTGCCAGCAGCTTAACCCCCCGCAGGGCTAAAGGGAATTCACCCCTCCACTTT. Amino acid sequence: CASSLTPRRAKGNSPLHF.

The V call is TRBV30, the J call TRBJ1-6; a possible D gene is TRBD1 (6 bases). The germline V and J ends were trimmed by 4 bases and 5 bases, with 9 bases remaining between them. The germline V gene has CDR1 GTSNPN and CDR2 SVGIG (reference sequence). There are 13 residues in the CDR3. As DNA, the CDR3 is TGTGCCTGGACGGGACAACATAATTCACCCCTCCACTTT. This codes for CAWTGQHNSPLHF. Using reference TRBV30 and TRBJ1-6 for the parts outside the CDR3, the full variable domain is SQTIHQWPATLVQPVGSPLSLECTVEGTSNPNLYWYRQAAGRGLQLLFYSVGIGQISSEVPQNLSASRPQDRQFILSSKKLLLSDSGFYLCAWTGQHNSPLHFGNGTRLTVT.

The V gene is TRBV18, the J gene TRBJ2-2, with TRBD2 as a possible D gene (6 bases). V lost 2 bases and J lost 5, with 12 bases in between. Looked up from germline, CDR1 is KGHSH and CDR2 is LQKENI. The CDR3 sequence is 15 residues long. The DNA for the CDR3 is TGTGCCAGCTCACCAGGAGGGCCTCAAACCGGGGAGCTGTTTTTT. Amino acid sequence: CASSPGGPQTGELFF.

The gene calls are TRBV28 and TRBJ2-7, with D possibly matching TRBD2 (6 bases). This CDR3 comprises 14 residues. Looked up from germline, CDR1 is MDHEN and CDR2 is SYDVKM. Between the trimmed V and J ends, which lost 7 bases and 0 bases, there was a span of 13 bases. As DNA, the CDR3 is TGTGCCAGCATTAAGATCGGGAGCTCCTACGAGCAGTACTTC. This translates into CASIKIGSSYEQYF.

The chain joins TRBV11-3 to TRBJ1-2, with 11 bases fitting TRBD1. CDR1 and CDR2 (germline): SGHNT, YENEEA. The ends lost 4 bases at V and 7 bases at J; junction bases unmatched: 5. The CDR3 sequence is 14 residues long. The CDR3 DNA sequence: TGTGCCAGCAGCTCAGGACAGGGGGCGCTTGGCTACACCTTC. This gives the protein CASSSGQGALGYTF.